The rows below give T cell receptor beta chains drawn from one sample of a study of blood T cell repertoires in COVID-19. Sequenced by immunoSEQ multiplex PCR; TCRdb stores in-frame clones only, minus some. Altogether a few hundred thousand clones are present, roughly four fifths being singletons, with the ten largest covering 0.85% to 1.3%. Sequencing was performed on peripheral blood. These receptors all stem from a human donor with acute or convalescent COVID-19. The donor label of this sample is uncertain. The CDR3 runs from the conserved cysteine through the conserved F or W.

CDR3aa: CASSQAAGWNFNEQFF
v_gene: TRBV3-1/TRBV3-2
j_gene: TRBJ2-1

CDR3aa: CASSIGQGYGYTF
v_gene: TRBV19
j_gene: TRBJ1-2

CDR3aa: CASSQGVRFQETQYF
v_gene: TRBV4-2
j_gene: TRBJ2-5

CDR3aa: CAWSAQGLGEQYF
v_gene: TRBV30
j_gene: TRBJ2-7

CDR3aa: CASSQTLAGPSYNEQFF
v_gene: TRBV4-1
j_gene: TRBJ2-1

CDR3aa: CASSLYPTGTGNQPQHF
v_gene: TRBV7-2
j_gene: TRBJ1-5

CDR3aa: CASSSLDRDSYEQYF
v_gene: TRBV4-2
j_gene: TRBJ2-7

CDR3aa: CASSLRGGYNSPLHF
v_gene: TRBV28
j_gene: TRBJ1-6

CDR3aa: CASSLRTGIGANVLTF
v_gene: TRBV5-1
j_gene: TRBJ2-6

CDR3aa: CASSPAGGIGNNYGYTF
v_gene: TRBV18
j_gene: TRBJ1-2

CDR3aa: CASSGPGAGYTF
v_gene: TRBV19
j_gene: TRBJ1-2

CDR3aa: CASSPGIRSGNTIYF
v_gene: TRBV7-9
j_gene: TRBJ1-3

CDR3aa: CASSYRDRTIGYTF
v_gene: TRBV5-6
j_gene: TRBJ1-2

CDR3aa: CSAQIQETQYF
v_gene: TRBV20-1
j_gene: TRBJ2-5

CDR3aa: CASSLELGAGDRTDTQYF
v_gene: TRBV7-2
j_gene: TRBJ2-3

CDR3aa: CAWIQGRFKNTEAFF
v_gene: TRBV30
j_gene: TRBJ1-1

CDR3aa: CASSSLTGARDTQYF
v_gene: TRBV7-8
j_gene: TRBJ2-3

CDR3aa: CASSLGGRGDQPQHF
v_gene: TRBV5-1
j_gene: TRBJ1-5

CDR3aa: CASSLVGGMDSEQYF
v_gene: TRBV5-6
j_gene: TRBJ2-7

CDR3aa: CASSLGQGGQYF
v_gene: TRBV12-3/TRBV12-4
j_gene: TRBJ2-7

CDR3aa: CASSESSGGMGAGELFF
v_gene: TRBV4-2
j_gene: TRBJ2-2

CDR3aa: CASRDRLGVVSNQPQHF
v_gene: TRBV19
j_gene: TRBJ1-5

CDR3aa: CASSPRGLAGVSRHTDTQYF
v_gene: TRBV4-1
j_gene: TRBJ2-3

CDR3aa: CAIRRDRDMNTEAFF
v_gene: TRBV10-3
j_gene: TRBJ1-1

CDR3aa: CASSQVRSSYNEQFF
v_gene: TRBV3-1/TRBV3-2
j_gene: TRBJ2-1

CDR3aa: CAWSTGGTGAGDTQYF
v_gene: TRBV30
j_gene: TRBJ2-3

CDR3aa: CASSLVGGETQYF
v_gene: TRBV5-5
j_gene: TRBJ2-5

CDR3aa: CASSLAISRGYNEQFF
v_gene: TRBV5-6
j_gene: TRBJ2-1

CDR3aa: CAISEGQARSGNTIYF
v_gene: TRBV10-3
j_gene: TRBJ1-3

CDR3aa: CASSYLTSGTYNEQFF
v_gene: TRBV27
j_gene: TRBJ2-1

CDR3aa: CASSQALAGNQPQHF
v_gene: TRBV7-9
j_gene: TRBJ1-5

CDR3aa: CASRGEGPYEQFF
v_gene: TRBV27
j_gene: TRBJ2-1

CDR3aa: CASSSRGGTGTYEQYF
v_gene: TRBV11-2
j_gene: TRBJ2-7

CDR3aa: CASRTYTDTQYF
v_gene: TRBV27
j_gene: TRBJ2-3

CDR3aa: CASSPYRGPDGYTF
v_gene: TRBV3-1/TRBV3-2
j_gene: TRBJ1-2

CDR3aa: CASSGGLSTDTQYF
v_gene: TRBV3-1/TRBV3-2
j_gene: TRBJ2-3

CDR3aa: CASRRRGLVETQYF
v_gene: TRBV2
j_gene: TRBJ2-5

CDR3aa: CASSLVGTQENIQYF
v_gene: TRBV7-9
j_gene: TRBJ2-4

CDR3aa: CASPYRGMNTEAFF
v_gene: TRBV19
j_gene: TRBJ1-1

CDR3aa: CASSLTPDRSNEKLFF
v_gene: TRBV18
j_gene: TRBJ1-4

CDR3aa: CSVQILGSSYEQYF
v_gene: TRBV29-1
j_gene: TRBJ2-7

CDR3aa: CASSAIMTGATGELFF
v_gene: TRBV7-9
j_gene: TRBJ2-2

CDR3aa: CASRPQGSKNIQYF
v_gene: TRBV2
j_gene: TRBJ2-4

CDR3aa: CASSSPSAVADNQPQHF
v_gene: TRBV7-8
j_gene: TRBJ1-5

CDR3aa: CASSVRDRAQPQHF
v_gene: TRBV2
j_gene: TRBJ1-5

CDR3aa: CASAGSDTGELFF
v_gene: TRBV6-4
j_gene: TRBJ2-2

CDR3aa: CASSLGNPGTEAFF
v_gene: TRBV5-1
j_gene: TRBJ1-1

CDR3aa: CAWSVRGGGALDEQFF
v_gene: TRBV30
j_gene: TRBJ2-1

CDR3aa: CASSFVLGRGNTGELFF
v_gene: TRBV7-6
j_gene: TRBJ2-2

CDR3aa: CASSLASDDYNEQFF
v_gene: TRBV7-6
j_gene: TRBJ2-1

CDR3aa: CASGAWGPGNSPLHF
v_gene: TRBV28
j_gene: TRBJ1-6

CDR3aa: CASSFPTGGRNEQFF
v_gene: TRBV5-4
j_gene: TRBJ2-1

CDR3aa: CASSLSLGSEKRPYEQYF
v_gene: TRBV28
j_gene: TRBJ2-7

CDR3aa: CASSQRVNTIYF
v_gene: TRBV5-6
j_gene: TRBJ1-3